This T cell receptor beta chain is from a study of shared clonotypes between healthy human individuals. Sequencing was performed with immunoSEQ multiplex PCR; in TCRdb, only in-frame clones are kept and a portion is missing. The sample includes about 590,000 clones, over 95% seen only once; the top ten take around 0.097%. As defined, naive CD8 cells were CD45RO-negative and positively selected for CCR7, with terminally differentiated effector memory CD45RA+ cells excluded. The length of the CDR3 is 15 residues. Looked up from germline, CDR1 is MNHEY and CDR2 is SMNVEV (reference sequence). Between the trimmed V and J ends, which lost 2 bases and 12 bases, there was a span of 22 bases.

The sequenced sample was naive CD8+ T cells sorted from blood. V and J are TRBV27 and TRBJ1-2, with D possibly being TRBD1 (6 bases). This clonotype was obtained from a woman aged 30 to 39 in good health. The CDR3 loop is CASSLSALSGGGNTF. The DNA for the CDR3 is TGTGCCAGCAGTTTAAGCGCTTTATCAGGAGGGGGGAACACCTTC.